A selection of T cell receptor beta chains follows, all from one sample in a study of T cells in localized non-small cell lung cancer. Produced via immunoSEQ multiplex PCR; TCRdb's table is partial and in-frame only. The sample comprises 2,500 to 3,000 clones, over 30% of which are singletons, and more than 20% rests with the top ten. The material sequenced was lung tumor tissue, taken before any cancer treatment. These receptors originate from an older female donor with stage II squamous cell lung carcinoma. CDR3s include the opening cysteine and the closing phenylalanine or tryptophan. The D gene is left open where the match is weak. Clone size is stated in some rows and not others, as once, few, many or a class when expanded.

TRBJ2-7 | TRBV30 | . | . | TGTGCCTGGAGTGTAGGTGGAGCCTACGAGCAGTACTTC | CAWSVGGAYEQYF
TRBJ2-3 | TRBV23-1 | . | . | TGCGCCAGCAGCTTAATCGGGGCGGATACGCAGTATTTT | CASSLIGADTQYF
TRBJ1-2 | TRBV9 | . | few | TGTGCCAGCAGTGATACGACAGGTCCTAACTATGGCTACACCTTC | CASSDTTGPNYGYTF
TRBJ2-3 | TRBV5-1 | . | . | TGCGCCAGCAGCAAAAGACAGGAAAGCACAGATACGCAGTATTTT | CASSKRQESTDTQYF
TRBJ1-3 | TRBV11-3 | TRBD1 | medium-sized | TGTGCCAGCAGCAAACAGGGGGCCAGTGGAAACACCATATATTTT | CASSKQGASGNTIYF
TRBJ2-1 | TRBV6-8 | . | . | TGTGCCAGCAGGTCCGGGGGGCCGCTCGGCAATGAGCAGTTCTTC | CASRSGGPLGNEQFF
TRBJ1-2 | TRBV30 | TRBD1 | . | TGTGCCTGTGTTGAGGGGACAGGGGCTGGCTACACCTTC | CACVEGTGAGYTF
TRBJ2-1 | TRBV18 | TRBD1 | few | TGTGCCAGCTCACCCGTGACAGGGTTTCGCAATGAGCAGTTCTTC | CASSPVTGFRNEQFF
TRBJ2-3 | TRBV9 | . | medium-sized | TGTGCCAGCAGCGCCAACCCCGGGACGGCCAGCACAGATACGCAGTATTTT | CASSANPGTASTDTQYF
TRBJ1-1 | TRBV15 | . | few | TGTGCCACCAGCAGACCGTCGACGGCGAACACTGAAGCTTTCTTT | CATSRPSTANTEAFF
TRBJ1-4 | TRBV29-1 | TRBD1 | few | TGCAGCACTGGACAGGGCGGAACTAATGAAAAACTGTTTTTT | CSTGQGGTNEKLFF
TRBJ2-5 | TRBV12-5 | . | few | TGTGCCAGCACGGGGACGAACCAAGAGACCCAGTACTTC | CASTGTNQETQYF
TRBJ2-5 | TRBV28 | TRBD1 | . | TGTGCCAGCAGCCAGACTCCGGGACAGGGTCGAGAGACCCAGTACTTC | CASSQTPGQGRETQYF
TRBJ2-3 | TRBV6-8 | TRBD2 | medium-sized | TGTGCCAGCAGTGACTCCCACAGCGGGGCAGATACGCAGTATTTT | CASSDSHSGADTQYF
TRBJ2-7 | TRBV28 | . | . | TGTGCCACCCAGACTAGCTGGGGGCCCTACGAGCAGTACTTC | CATQTSWGPYEQYF
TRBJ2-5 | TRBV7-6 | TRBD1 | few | TGTGCCAGCAGCTTGGCCTCGGGACAGGGACGGGAGACCCAGTACTTC | CASSLASGQGRETQYF
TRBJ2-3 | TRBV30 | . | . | TGTGCCTGGAAGCCGCCGGGAGCCTCAGATACGCAGTATTTT | CAWKPPGASDTQYF
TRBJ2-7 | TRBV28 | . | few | TGTGCCAGCAGTTACCCCTTCTACGAGCAGTACTTC | CASSYPFYEQYF
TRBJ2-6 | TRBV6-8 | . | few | TGTGCCAGCAGGGCCCCTATGGGGGGGGCCAACGTCCTGACTTTC | CASRAPMGGANVLTF
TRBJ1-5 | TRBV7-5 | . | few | TGTGCCAGCAGCTTAGCAGGGTACGGACAGCCCCAGCATTTT | CASSLAGYGQPQHF
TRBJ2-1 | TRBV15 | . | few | TGTGCCACCAGCAGAGATGCGTTAGGCCCCGGATCCTACAATGAGCAGTTCTTC | CATSRDALGPGSYNEQFF
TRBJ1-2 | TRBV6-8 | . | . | TGTGCCAGCAATAAGCAGGAGAGCGGACCGGGCTATGGCTACACCTTC | CASNKQESGPGYGYTF
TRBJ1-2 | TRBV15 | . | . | TGTGCCACCAGCAGAGATCGCATTGGGGGCCATGGCTACACCTTC | CATSRDRIGGHGYTF
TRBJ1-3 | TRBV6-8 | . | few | TGTGCCAGCAGTTACGGGGTGGGAAACACCATATATTTT | CASSYGVGNTIYF
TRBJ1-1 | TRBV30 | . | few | TGTGCCTGGACCAAGGCCTTGAACACTGAAGCTTTCTTT | CAWTKALNTEAFF
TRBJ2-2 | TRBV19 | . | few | TGTGCCAGTAGTATACAACAGGGAGGGACCGGGGAGCTGTTTTTT | CASSIQQGGTGELFF
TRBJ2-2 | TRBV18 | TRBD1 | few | TGTGCCAGCTCACCTCCGGGACAGGGGGCCGGGGAGCTGTTTTTT | CASSPPGQGAGELFF
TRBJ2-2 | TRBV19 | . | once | TGTGCCAGTAGTCCCGGGGCCGGGGAGCTGTTTTTT | CASSPGAGELFF
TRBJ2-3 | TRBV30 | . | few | TGTGCCTGGAGACCCTCTAGCACAGATACGCAGTATTTT | CAWRPSSTDTQYF
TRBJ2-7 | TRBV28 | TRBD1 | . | TGTGCCAGCAGTTTCTTTCGGACAGGAGCCTACGAGCAGTACTTC | CASSFFRTGAYEQYF
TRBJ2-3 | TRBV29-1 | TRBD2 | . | TGCAGCGTTGAAGATCGAGTTAGCGGGAGCACAGATACGCAGTATTTT | CSVEDRVSGSTDTQYF
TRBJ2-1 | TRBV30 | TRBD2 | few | TGTGCCTGGACCGACTTTGGCGGGGGGGCAGGGGAGCAGTTCTTC | CAWTDFGGGAGEQFF
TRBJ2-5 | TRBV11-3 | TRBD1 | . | TGTGCCAGCAGCTTATTGGGACAGGAGCAAGAGACCCAGTACTTC | CASSLLGQEQETQYF
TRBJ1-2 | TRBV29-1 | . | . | TGCAGCGTTGAAGTCCGATCGCGTTCTCCCGACTATGGCTACACCTTC | CSVEVRSRSPDYGYTF
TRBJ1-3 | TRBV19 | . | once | TGTGCCAGTAACGCGGCTTTGGGGGCCGGAAACACCATATATTTT | CASNAALGAGNTIYF
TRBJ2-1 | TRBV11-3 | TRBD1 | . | TGTGCCAGCAGCTTTCGACAGGGGGCGGGGGAGCAGTTCTTC | CASSFRQGAGEQFF
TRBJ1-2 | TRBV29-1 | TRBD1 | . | TGCAGCGTTGGGGACAGCACTAACTATGGCTACACCTTC | CSVGDSTNYGYTF
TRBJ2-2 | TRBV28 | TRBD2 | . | TGTGCCAGCTTAGCGGGAGGGAACACCGGGGAGCTGTTTTTT | CASLAGGNTGELFF
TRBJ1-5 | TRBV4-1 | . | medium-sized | TGCGCCAGCAGCCCTAAAGCGGATTACAATCAGCCCCAGCATTTT | CASSPKADYNQPQHF
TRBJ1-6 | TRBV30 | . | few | TGTGCCTGGAGTGTACTGGGGGGGGTACAGCAAACTTCACCCCTCCACTTT | CAWSVLGGVQQTSPLHF